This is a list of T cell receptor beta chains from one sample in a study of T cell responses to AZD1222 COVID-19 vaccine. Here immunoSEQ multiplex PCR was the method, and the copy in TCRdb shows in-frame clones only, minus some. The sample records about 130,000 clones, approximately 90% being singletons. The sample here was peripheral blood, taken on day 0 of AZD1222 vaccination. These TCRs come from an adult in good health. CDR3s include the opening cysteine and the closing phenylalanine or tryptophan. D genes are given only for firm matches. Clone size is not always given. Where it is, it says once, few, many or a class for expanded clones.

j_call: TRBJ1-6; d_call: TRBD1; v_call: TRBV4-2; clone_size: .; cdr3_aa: CASSQGGDRPNSPLHF; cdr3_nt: TGTGCCAGCAGCCAAGGGGGGGACAGGCCCAATTCACCCCTCCACTTT
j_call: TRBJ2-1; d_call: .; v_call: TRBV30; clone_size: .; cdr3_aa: CAWSGGAQEWGEQFF; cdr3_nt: TGTGCCTGGAGTGGAGGGGCACAGGAATGGGGTGAGCAGTTCTTC
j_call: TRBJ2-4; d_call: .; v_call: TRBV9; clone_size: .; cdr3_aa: CASSPSGLAKNIQYF; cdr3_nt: TGTGCCAGCAGCCCCAGCGGGTTAGCCAAAAACATTCAGTACTTC
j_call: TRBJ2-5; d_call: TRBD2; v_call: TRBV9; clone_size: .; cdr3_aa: CASSATSGEQETQYF; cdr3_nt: TGTGCCAGCAGCGCAACTAGCGGGGAACAAGAGACCCAGTACTTC
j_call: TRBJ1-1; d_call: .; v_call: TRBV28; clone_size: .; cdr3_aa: CASSLQNTEAFF; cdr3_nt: TGTGCCAGCAGTTTACAGAACACTGAAGCTTTCTTT
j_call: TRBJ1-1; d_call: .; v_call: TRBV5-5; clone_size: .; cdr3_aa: CASSSAFRGGNTEAFF; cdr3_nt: TGTGCCAGCAGCTCGGCCTTTCGAGGCGGGAACACTGAAGCTTTCTTT
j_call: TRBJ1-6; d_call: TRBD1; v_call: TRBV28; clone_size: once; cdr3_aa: CASSLGGTGGATLHF; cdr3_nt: TGTGCCAGCAGTTTAGGTGGGACAGGGGGCGCGACCCTCCACTTT
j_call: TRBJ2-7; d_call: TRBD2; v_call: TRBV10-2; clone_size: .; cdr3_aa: CASTSGTYEQYF; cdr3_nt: TGCGCCAGCACTAGCGGAACCTACGAGCAGTACTTC
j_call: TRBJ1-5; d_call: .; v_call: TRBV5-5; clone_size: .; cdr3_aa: CASSLDQPGFYSNQPQHF; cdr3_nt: TGTGCCAGCAGCTTGGACCAGCCAGGATTCTATAGCAATCAGCCCCAGCATTTT
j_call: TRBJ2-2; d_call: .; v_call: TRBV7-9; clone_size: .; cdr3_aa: CASSLPAGTLTGELFF; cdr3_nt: TGTGCCAGCAGCTTACCCGCAGGGACCCTCACCGGGGAGCTGTTTTTT
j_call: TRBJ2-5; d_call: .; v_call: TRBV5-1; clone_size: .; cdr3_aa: CASSLRGSTFQETQYF; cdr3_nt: TGCGCCAGCAGCTTAAGAGGGAGTACTTTCCAAGAGACCCAGTACTTC
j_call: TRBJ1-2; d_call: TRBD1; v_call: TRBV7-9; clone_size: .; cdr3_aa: CASSLAGQGAYGYTF; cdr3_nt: TGTGCCAGCAGCTTAGCGGGACAGGGGGCATATGGCTACACCTTC
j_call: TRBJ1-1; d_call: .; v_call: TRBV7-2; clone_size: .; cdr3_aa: CASSINRPLTEAFF; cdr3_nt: TGTGCCAGCAGCATAAACAGGCCACTGACTGAAGCTTTCTTT
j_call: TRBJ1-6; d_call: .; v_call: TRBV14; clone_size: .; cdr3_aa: CASSQDGVLFGAAVGGPLHF; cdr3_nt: TGTGCCAGCAGCCAAGACGGTGTCCTATTTGGGGCGGCGGTAGGAGGGCCCCTCCACTTT
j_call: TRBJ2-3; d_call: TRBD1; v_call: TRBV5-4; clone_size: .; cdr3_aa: CASSPRTGGVDTQYF; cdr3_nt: TGTGCCAGCAGCCCGAGGACAGGGGGGGTGGATACGCAGTATTTT
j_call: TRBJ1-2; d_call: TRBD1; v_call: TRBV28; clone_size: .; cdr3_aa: CASSSQGAGYGYTF; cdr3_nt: TGTGCCAGCAGTTCCCAGGGGGCGGGCTATGGCTACACCTTC
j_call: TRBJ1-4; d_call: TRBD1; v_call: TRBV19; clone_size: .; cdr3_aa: CASSIRVTGGEKLFF; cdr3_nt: TGTGCCAGTAGTATCCGGGTCACAGGGGGTGAAAAACTGTTTTTT
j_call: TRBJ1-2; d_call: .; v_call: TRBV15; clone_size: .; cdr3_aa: CATTEARGYGYGYTF; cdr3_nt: TGTGCCACCACGGAAGCGAGGGGCTACGGCTATGGCTACACCTTC
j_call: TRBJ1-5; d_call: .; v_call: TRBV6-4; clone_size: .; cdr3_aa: CASSDLEDCQPQHF; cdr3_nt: TGTGCCAGCAGTGACCTCGAGGACTGTCAGCCCCAGCATTTT
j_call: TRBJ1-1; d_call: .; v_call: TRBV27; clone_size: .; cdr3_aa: CASNLDRNTEAFF; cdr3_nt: TGTGCCAGCAATCTAGATAGAAACACTGAAGCTTTCTTT
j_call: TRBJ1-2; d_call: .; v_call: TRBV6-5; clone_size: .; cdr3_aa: CASSYSTRTPGYGYTF; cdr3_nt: TGTGCCAGCAGTTACTCGACAAGGACACCCGGCTATGGCTACACCTTC
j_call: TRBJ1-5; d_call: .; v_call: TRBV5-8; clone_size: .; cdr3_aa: CASSLGIRGTAGNQPQHF; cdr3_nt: TGTGCCAGCAGCTTAGGTATTCGGGGGACCGCTGGCAATCAGCCCCAGCATTTT
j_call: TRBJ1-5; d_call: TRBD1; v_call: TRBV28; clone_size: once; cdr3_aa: CASRTGGRPQHF; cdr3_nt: TGTGCCAGCAGGACAGGGGGCAGACCCCAGCATTTT
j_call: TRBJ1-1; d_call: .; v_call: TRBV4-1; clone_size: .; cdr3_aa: CASSQEAARGTEAFF; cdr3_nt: TGCGCCAGCAGCCAAGAGGCTGCCCGAGGGACTGAAGCTTTCTTT
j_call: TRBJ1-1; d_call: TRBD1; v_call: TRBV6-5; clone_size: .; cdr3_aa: CASNRGQVRTEAFF; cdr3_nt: TGTGCCAGCAATAGAGGACAGGTTCGAACTGAAGCTTTCTTT
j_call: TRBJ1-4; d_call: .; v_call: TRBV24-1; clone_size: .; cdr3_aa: CATSDLIEKLFF; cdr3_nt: TGTGCCACCAGTGATTTGATTGAAAAACTGTTTTTT
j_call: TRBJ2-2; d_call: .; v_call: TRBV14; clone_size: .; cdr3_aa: CASSQLPDTGELFF; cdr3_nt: TGTGCCAGCAGCCAGCTACCGGATACCGGGGAGCTGTTTTTT
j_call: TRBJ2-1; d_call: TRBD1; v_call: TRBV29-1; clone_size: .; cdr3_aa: CSASGGSVNEQFF; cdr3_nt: TGCAGCGCCTCAGGGGGCTCGGTCAATGAGCAGTTCTTC
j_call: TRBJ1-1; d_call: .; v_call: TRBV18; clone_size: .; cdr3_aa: CASSPRGSQTEAFF; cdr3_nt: TGTGCCAGCTCCCCACGGGGCTCTCAGACTGAAGCTTTCTTT
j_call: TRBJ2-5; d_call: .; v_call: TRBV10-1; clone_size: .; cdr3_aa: CASSGGLAQETQYF; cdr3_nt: TGCGCCAGCAGTGGAGGGCTAGCGCAAGAGACCCAGTACTTC
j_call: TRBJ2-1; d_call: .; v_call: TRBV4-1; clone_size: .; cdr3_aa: CASSQEPRNNEQFF; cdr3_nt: TGCGCCAGCAGCCAAGAACCAAGGAACAATGAGCAGTTCTTC